These T cell receptor beta chains were read from a single sample in a study of vaccination effects on CD4 cells after COVID-19. Which antigens these TCRs recognize remains unknown. Sequencing was performed with immunoSEQ multiplex PCR; in TCRdb, only in-frame clones are kept and a portion is missing. The repertoire holds about 73,000 clones, with around 74% as singletons. Sequencing was performed on CD4+ T cells from PBMCs cultured with HCoV-NL63 spike peptides, taken before COVID-19 vaccination. Receptors were obtained from a human donor who received a COVID-19 vaccine. CDR3s include the opening cysteine and the closing phenylalanine or tryptophan. The D gene is left open where the match is weak. Size is stated for part of the rows, as once, few or many counts, or as a class when the clone is expanded.

TRBV7-3	NA	TRBJ2-2	NA	CASTAGPGELFF	TGTGCCAGCACCGCGGGACCCGGGGAGCTGTTTTTT
TRBV25-1	NA	TRBJ1-5	NA	CASSEIGGSPDSQPQHF	TGTGCCAGCAGTGAAATCGGGGGCTCCCCCGACAGCCAGCCCCAGCATTTT
TRBV9	NA	TRBJ2-3	NA	CASSAHLADTQYF	TGTGCCAGCAGCGCCCACCTGGCTGATACGCAGTATTTT
TRBV9	NA	TRBJ2-3	NA	CASSGRGPDTQYF	TGTGCCAGCAGCGGCAGGGGCCCAGATACGCAGTATTTT
TRBV18	NA	TRBJ1-5	NA	CASSPSMRDGSNQPQHF	TGTGCCAGCTCACCGAGTATGAGGGACGGAAGCAATCAGCCCCAGCATTTT
TRBV6-2/TRBV6-3	NA	TRBJ1-5	NA	CASSYSGTPYSNQPQHF	TGTGCCAGCAGTTACTCCGGGACACCCTATAGCAATCAGCCCCAGCATTTT
TRBV4-1	NA	TRBJ2-4	few	CASSQERATGMRAKNIQYF	TGCGCCAGCAGCCAAGAAAGGGCCACAGGTATGAGGGCCAAAAACATTCAGTACTTC
TRBV7-3	NA	TRBJ1-1	NA	CASSLQPQGLSTEAFF	TGTGCCAGCAGCTTACAACCCCAGGGGTTGAGCACTGAAGCTTTCTTT
TRBV6-5	TRBD1	TRBJ1-5	NA	CASRGGQQYQPQHF	TGTGCCAGCAGGGGGGGACAGCAGTATCAGCCCCAGCATTTT
TRBV5-1	NA	TRBJ1-1	NA	CASSFQGGVMNTEAFF	TGCGCCAGCAGCTTCCAGGGCGGAGTAATGAACACTGAAGCTTTCTTT